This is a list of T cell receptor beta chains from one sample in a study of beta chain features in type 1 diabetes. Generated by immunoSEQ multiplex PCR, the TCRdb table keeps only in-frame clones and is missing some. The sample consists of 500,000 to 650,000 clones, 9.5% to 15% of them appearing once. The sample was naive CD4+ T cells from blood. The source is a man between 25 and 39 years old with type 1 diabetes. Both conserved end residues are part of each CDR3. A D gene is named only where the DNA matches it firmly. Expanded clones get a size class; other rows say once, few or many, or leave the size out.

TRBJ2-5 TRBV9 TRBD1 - TGTGCCAGCAGCGGGGACAGGGGAAGGGCCGGGACCCAGTACTTC CASSGDRGRAGTQYF
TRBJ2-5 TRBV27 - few TGTGCCAGCAGTTTATGGGGGCCGGGTCGGTCCCAGTACTTC CASSLWGPGRSQYF
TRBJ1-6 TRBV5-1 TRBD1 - TGCGCCAGCAGCGTCCGGGACAGCTCCTATAATTCACCCCTCCACTTT CASSVRDSSYNSPLHF
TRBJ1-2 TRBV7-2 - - TGTGCCAGCAGCCCCATGGGTACGAACTATGGCTACACCTTC CASSPMGTNYGYTF
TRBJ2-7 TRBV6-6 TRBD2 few TGTGCCAGCAGATACAGCGGGGGTAGCTCCTACGAGCAGTACTTC CASRYSGGSSYEQYF
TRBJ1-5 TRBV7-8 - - TGTGCCAGCAGCCGGACGGAGAGCAATCAGCCCCAGCATTTT CASSRTESNQPQHF
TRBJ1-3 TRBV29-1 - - TGCAGCGTTGAAGCCCTTGGGACCTCCGAGAGCTCTGGAAACACCATATATTTT CSVEALGTSESSGNTIYF
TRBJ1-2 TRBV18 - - TGTGCCAGCTCACCGGGGCAGGAAATAGATGGCTACACCTTC CASSPGQEIDGYTF
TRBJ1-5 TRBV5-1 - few TGCGCCAGCAGCTTGACAGGGAATCAGCCCCAGCATTTT CASSLTGNQPQHF
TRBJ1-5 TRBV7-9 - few TGTGCCAGCAGCTTAGAGCAGGGAGGAGGATCTCAGCCCCAGCATTTT CASSLEQGGGSQPQHF
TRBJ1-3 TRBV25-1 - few TGTGCCAGCAGTGAACTGGGGGTGGTAGATGGAAACACCATATATTTT CASSELGVVDGNTIYF
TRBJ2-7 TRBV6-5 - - TGTGCCAGCACCTCGCCCCACAGTCCGGTCTACGAGCAGTACTTC CASTSPHSPVYEQYF
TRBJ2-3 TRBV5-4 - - TGTGCCAGCAGCTTGAACCGGGGAAGCACAGATACGCAGTATTTT CASSLNRGSTDTQYF
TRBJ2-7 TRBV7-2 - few TGTGCCAGCAGCCACGATACTGGGGAGCAGTACTTC CASSHDTGEQYF
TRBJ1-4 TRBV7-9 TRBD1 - TGTGCCAGCAGTTTGGACAGGCCGGATGAAAAACTGTTTTTT CASSLDRPDEKLFF
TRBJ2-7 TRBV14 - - TGTGCCAGCAGCCAATTTCGAGTACCGGTCGAGCAGTACTTC CASSQFRVPVEQYF
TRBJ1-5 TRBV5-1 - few TGCGCCAGCAGCTTAGAGAGCAATCAGCCCCAGCATTTT CASSLESNQPQHF
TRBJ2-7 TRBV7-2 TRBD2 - TGTGCCAGCAGCAAGACTAGCGGGATCTCCTACGAGCAGTACTTC CASSKTSGISYEQYF
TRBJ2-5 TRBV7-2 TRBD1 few TGTGCCAGCAGTTTCCAGACAGGGGGCATCGAGACCCAGTACTTC CASSFQTGGIETQYF
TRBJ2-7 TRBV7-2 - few TGTGCCAGCAGCCCCTTAGCGCCCCTAGGACACGAGCAGTACTTC CASSPLAPLGHEQYF
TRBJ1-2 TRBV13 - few TGTGCCAGCGCCCTTACAGGGCTCTTCTGCACCTTC CASALTGLFCTF
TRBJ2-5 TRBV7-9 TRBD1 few TGTGCCAGCAGCCTGGGCCCACGGACAGGGACAAAGACCCAGTACTTC CASSLGPRTGTKTQYF
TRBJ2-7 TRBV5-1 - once TGCGCCACCTCACGGGAAGGGCCAAGCTCCTACGAGCAGTACTTC CATSREGPSSYEQYF
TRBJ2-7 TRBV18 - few TGTGCCAGCTCACCCCCGCGGGGAGTCGACGAGCAGTACTTC CASSPPRGVDEQYF
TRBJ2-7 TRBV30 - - TGTGCCTGGAGTCCGTCTTTAGGCCCCAGGGGAGAGCAGTACTTC CAWSPSLGPRGEQYF
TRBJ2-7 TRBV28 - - TGTGCCAGCACGGGGGCCTACGAGCAGTACTTC CASTGAYEQYF
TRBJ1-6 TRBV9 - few TGTGCCAGCAGCGCGCTACAGGGTAATAATTCACCCCTCCACTTT CASSALQGNNSPLHF